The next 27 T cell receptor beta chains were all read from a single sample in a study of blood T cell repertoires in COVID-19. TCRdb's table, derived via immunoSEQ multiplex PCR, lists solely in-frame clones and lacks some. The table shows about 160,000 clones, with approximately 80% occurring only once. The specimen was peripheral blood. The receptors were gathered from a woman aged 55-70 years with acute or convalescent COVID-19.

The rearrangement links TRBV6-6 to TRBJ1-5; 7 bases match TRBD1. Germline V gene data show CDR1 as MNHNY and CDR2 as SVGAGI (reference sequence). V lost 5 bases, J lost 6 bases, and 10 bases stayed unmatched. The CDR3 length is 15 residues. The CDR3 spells CASSAAKGAGQPQHF. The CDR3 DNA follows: TGTGCCAGCAGTGCCGCGAAGGGGGCTGGTCAGCCCCAGCATTTT.

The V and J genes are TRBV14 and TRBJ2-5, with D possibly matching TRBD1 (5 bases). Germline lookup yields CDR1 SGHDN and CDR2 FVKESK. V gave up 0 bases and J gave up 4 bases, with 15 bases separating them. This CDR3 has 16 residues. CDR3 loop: CASSQDLGVAGETQYF. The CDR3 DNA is TGTGCCAGCAGCCAAGACTTAGGGGTAGCCGGAGAGACCCAGTACTTC.

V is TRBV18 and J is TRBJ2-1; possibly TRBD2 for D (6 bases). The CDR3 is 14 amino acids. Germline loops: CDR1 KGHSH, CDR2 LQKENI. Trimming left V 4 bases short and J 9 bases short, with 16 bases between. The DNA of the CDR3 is TGTGCCAGCTCACGGACGGGGGATGAGCGTGAGCAGTTCTTC. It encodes CASSRTGDEREQFF. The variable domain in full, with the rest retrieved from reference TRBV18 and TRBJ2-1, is NAGVMQNPRHLVRRRGQEARLRCSPMKGHSHVYWYRQLPEEGLKFMVYLQKENIIDESGMPKERFSAEFPKEGPSILRIQQVVRGDSAAYFCASSRTGDEREQFFGPGTRLTVL.

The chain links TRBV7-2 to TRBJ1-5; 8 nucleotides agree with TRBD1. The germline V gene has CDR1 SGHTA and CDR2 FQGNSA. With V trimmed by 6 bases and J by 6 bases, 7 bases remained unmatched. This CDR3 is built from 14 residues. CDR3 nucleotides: TGTGCCAGCAGGGACAGGGCTGGAAGTCAGCCCCAGCATTTT. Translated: CASRDRAGSQPQHF.

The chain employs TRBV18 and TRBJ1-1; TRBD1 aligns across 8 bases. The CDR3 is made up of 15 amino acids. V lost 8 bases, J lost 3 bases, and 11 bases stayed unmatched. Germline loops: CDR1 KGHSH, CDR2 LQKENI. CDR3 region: CASKDRGLPYTEAFF. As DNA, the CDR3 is TGTGCCAGCAAAGACAGGGGCCTGCCTTACACTGAAGCTTTCTTT.

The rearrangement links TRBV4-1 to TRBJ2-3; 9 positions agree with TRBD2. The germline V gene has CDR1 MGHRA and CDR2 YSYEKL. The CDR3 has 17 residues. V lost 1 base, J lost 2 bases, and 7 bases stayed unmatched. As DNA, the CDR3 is TGCGCCAGCAGCCAAGTCGAGACTAGCGGCTCCACAGATACGCAGTATTTT. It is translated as CASSQVETSGSTDTQYF.

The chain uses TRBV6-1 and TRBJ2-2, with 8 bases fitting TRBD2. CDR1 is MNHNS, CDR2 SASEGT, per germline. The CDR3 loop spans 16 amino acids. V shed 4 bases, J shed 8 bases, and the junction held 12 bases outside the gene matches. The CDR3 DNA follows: TGTGCCAGCAGTGCGGCCTCCGGGACTAGTTTGGGGGAGCTGTTTTTT. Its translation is CASSAASGTSLGELFF.

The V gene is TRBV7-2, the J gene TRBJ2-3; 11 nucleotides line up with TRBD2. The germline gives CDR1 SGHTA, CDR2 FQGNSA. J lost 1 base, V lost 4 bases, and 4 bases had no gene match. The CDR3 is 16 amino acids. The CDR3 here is CASSSLTSGGTDTQYF. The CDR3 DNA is TGTGCCAGCAGCTCTTTGACTAGCGGGGGCACAGATACGCAGTATTTT.

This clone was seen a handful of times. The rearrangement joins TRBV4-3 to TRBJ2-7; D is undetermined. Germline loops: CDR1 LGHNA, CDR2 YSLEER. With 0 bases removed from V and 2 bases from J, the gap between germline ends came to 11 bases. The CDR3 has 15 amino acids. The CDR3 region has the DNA TGCGCCAGCAGCCAAGACGGCAGGTTCACCTACGAGCAGTACTTC. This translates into CASSQDGRFTYEQYF.

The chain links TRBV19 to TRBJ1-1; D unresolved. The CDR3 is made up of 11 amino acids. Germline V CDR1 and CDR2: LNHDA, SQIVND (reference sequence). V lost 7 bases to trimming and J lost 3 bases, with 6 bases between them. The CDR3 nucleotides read TGTGCCAGTATAGAGCACACTGAAGCTTTCTTT. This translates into CASIEHTEAFF.

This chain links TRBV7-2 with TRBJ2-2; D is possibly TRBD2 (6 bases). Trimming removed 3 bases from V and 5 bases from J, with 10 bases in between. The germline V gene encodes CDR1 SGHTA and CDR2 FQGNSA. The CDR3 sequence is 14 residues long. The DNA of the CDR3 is TGTGCCAGCAGCTTCGCGGGGCTGACCGGGGAGCTGTTTTTT. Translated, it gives CASSFAGLTGELFF.

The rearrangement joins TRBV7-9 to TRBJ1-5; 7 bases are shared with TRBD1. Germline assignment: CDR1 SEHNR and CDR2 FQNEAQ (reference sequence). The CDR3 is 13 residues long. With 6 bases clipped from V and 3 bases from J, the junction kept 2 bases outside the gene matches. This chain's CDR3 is CASSGTDNQPQHF. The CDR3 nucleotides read TGTGCCAGCAGTGGGACAGACAATCAGCCCCAGCATTTT.

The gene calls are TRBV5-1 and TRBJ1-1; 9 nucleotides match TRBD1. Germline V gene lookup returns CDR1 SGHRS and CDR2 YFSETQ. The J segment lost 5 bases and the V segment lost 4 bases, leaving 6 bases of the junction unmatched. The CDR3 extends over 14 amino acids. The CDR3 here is CASSQDRGGTEAFF. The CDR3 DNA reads TGCGCCAGCAGCCAGGACAGGGGCGGTACTGAAGCTTTCTTT.

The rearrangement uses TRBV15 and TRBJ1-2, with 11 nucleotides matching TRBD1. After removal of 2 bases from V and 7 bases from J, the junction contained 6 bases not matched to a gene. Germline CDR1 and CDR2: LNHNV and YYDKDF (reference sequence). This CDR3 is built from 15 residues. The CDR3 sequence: CATSRIPGTGGGYTF. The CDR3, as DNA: TGTGCCACCAGCAGAATCCCCGGGACAGGGGGTGGCTACACCTTC.

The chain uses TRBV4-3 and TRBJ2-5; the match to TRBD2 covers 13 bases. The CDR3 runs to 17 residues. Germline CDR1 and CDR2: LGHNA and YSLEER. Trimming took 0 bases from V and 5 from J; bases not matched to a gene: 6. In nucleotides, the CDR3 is TGCGCCAGCAGCCAAGAGAGACTAGCGGGGGGCTGGGAGACCCAGTACTTC. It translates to CASSQERLAGGWETQYF.

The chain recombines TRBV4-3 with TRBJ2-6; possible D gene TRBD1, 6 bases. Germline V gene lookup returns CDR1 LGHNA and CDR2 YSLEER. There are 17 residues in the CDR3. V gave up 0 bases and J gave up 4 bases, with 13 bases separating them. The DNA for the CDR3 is TGCGCCAGCAGCCAAGAGGGGGCCCCCGTGGGGGCCAACGTCCTGACTTTC. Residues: CASSQEGAPVGANVLTF.

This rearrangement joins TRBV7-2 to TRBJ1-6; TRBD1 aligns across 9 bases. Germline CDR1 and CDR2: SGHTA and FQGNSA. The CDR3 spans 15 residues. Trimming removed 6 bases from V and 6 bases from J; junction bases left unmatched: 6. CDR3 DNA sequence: TGTGCCAGCAGATTTGACAGGGGGGTTAATTCACCCCTCCACTTT. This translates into CASRFDRGVNSPLHF.

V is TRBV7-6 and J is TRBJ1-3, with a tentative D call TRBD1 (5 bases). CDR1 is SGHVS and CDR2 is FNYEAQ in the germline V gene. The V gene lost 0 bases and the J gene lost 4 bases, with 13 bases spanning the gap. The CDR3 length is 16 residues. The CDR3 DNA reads TGTGCCAGCAGCTTAGCGGGAGGACAAACAGGAAACACCATATATTTT. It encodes CASSLAGGQTGNTIYF.

The DNA for the CDR3 is TGTGCCTGGAGTGTACGAGGACAGGGAATTAGAAGCAATCAGCCCCAGCATTTT. It codes for CAWSVRGQGIRSNQPQHF. This chain links TRBV30 with TRBJ1-5, with TRBD1 matching 8 bases. The V segment lost 0 bases and the J segment 1 base; nucleotides outside the gene matches: 11. The CDR3 extends over 18 amino acids. CDR1 is GTSNPN, CDR2 SVGIG, per germline (reference sequence).

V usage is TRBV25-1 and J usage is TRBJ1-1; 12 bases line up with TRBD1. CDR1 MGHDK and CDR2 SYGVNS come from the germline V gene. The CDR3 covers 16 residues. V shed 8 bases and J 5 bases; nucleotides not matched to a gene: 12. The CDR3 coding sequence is TGTGCCAGCCGACCGGGACAGGGGGCGCGGGGGACTGAAGCTTTCTTT. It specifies CASRPGQGARGTEAFF.

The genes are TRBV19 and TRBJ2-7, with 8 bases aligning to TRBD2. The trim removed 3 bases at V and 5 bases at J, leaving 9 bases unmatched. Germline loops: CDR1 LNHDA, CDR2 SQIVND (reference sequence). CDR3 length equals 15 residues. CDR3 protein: CASSMEPSGYHEQYF. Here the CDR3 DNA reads TGTGCCAGTAGTATGGAACCTAGCGGGTACCACGAGCAGTACTTC. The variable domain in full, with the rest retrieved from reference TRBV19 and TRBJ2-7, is DGGITQSPKYLFRKEGQNVTLSCEQNLNHDAMYWYRQDPGQGLRLIYYSQIVNDFQKGDIAEGYSVSREKKESFPLTVTSAQKNPTAFYLCASSMEPSGYHEQYFGPGTRLTVT.

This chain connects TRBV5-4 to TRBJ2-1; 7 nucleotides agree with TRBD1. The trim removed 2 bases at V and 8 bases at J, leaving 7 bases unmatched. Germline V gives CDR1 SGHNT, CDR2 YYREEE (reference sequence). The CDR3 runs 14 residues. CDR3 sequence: CASSFLTTGHEQFF. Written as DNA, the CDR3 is TGTGCCAGCAGCTTCCTGACGACAGGGCATGAGCAGTTCTTC. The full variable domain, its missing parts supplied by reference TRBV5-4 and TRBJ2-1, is ETGVTQSPTHLIKTRGQQVTLRCSSQSGHNTVSWYQQALGQGPQFIFQYYREEENGRGNFPPRFSGLQFPNYSSELNVNALELDDSALYLCASSFLTTGHEQFFGPGTRLTVL.

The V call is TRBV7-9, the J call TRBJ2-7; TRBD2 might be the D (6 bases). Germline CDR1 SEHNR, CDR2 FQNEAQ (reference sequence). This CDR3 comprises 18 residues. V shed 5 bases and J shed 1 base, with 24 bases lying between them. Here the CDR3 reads CASSLNSAGFTPSYEQYF. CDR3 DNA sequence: TGTGCCAGCAGCCTCAATTCGGCGGGGTTCACGCCATCCTACGAGCAGTACTTC.

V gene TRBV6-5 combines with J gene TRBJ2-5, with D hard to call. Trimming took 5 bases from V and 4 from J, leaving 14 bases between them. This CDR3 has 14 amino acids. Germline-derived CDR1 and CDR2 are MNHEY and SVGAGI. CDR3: CASSQRSTRETQYF. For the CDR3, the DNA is TGTGCCAGCAGTCAGAGGAGCACGAGAGAGACCCAGTACTTC.

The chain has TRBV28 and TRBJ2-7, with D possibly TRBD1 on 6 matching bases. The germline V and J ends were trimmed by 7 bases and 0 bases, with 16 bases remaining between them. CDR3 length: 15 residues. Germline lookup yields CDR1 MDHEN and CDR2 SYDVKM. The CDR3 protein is CASKPRPGASYEQYF. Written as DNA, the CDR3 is TGTGCCAGCAAGCCCCGCCCAGGGGCCTCCTACGAGCAGTACTTC.

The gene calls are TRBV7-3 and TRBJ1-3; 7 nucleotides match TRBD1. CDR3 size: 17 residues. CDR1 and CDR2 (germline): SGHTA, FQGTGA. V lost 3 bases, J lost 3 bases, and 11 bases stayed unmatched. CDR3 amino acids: CASSFRTGDLFGNTIYF. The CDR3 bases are TGTGCCAGCAGCTTTCGAACAGGGGACCTTTTTGGAAACACCATATATTTT.

CDR3: CASSLHSSGANVLTF. CDR3 nucleotide sequence: TGTGCCAGCAGCCTCCACAGCTCTGGGGCCAACGTCCTGACTTTC. The chain carries TRBV11-3 and TRBJ2-6; the D is unclear. Germline V gives CDR1 SGHNT, CDR2 YENEEA. V was shortened by 5 bases and J by 0 bases, with 8 bases between the two germline ends. CDR3 length: 15 residues.